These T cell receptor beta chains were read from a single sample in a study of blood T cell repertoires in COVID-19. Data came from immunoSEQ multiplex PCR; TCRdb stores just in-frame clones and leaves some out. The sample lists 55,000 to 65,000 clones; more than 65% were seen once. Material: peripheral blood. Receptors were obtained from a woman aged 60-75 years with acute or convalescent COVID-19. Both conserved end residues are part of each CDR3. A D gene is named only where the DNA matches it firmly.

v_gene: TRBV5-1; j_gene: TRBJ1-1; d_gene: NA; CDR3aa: CASSLGGLAEAFF
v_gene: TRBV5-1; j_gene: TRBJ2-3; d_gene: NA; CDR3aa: CASSNGQYSDTQYF
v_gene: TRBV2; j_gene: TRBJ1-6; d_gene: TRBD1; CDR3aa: CAILPGQGIGSPLHF
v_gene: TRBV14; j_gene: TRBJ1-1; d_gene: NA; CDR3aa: CASSQDGAGLTEAFF
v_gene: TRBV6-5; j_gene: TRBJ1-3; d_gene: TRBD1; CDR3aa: CASSRQGVSGNTIYF
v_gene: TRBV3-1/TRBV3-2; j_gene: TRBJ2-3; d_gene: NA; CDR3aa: CASSLGQTTDTQYF
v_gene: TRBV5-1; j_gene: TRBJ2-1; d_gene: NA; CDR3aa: CASSLEQAYYNEQFF
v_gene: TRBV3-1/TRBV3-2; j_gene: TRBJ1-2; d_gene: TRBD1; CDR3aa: CASSLGTAVYGYTF
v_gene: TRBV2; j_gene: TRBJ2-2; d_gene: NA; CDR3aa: CASSERNTGELFF
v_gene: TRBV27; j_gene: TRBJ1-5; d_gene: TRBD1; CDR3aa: CASSLRTGGVINQPQHF
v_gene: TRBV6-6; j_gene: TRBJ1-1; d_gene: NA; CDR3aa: CASTLRAVGTEAFF
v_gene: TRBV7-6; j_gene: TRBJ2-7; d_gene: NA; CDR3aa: CASSLGQGTYEQYF
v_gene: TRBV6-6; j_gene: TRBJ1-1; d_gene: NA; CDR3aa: CASSYSGGLTEAFF
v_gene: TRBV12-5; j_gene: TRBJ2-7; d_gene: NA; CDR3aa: CASGDGPGHYYEQYF
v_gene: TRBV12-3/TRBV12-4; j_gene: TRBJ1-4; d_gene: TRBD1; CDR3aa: CASGGTGDEKLFF
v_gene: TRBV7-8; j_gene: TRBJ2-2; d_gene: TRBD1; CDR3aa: CASIPGQGANTGELFF
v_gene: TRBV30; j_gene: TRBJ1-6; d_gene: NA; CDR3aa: CAWGLGQTNSPLHF
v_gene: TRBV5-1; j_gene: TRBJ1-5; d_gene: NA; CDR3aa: CASREGDQPQHF
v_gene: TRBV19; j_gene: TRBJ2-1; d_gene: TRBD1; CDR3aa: CASTLTGENNEQFF
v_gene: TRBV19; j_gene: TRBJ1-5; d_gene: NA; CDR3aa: CASSITPGGQPQHF
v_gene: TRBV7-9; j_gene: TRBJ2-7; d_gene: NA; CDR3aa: CASSPVRGYEQYF
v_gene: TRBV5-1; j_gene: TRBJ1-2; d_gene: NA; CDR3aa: CASRPTGNYGYTF
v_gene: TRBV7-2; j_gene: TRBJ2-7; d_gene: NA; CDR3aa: CASSPRALGAYEQYF
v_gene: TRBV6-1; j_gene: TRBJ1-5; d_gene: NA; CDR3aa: CASSVQGLVLSNQPQHF
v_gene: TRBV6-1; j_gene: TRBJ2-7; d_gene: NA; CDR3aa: CASSEALQFYEQYF
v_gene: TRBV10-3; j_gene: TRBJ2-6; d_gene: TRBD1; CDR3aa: CATSGTGGGGANVLTF
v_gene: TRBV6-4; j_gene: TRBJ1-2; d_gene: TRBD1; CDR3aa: CASSPGQGNGYTF
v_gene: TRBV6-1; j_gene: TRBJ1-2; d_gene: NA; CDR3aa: CASSEANTYQGWDGYTF
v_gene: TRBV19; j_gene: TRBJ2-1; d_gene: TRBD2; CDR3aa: CASRGKLAGYNEQFF
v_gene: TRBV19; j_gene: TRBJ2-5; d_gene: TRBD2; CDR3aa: CASSIGLAGETQYF
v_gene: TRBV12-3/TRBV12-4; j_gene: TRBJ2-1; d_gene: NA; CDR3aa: CASSRELYNEQFF
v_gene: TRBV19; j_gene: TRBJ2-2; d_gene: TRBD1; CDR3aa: CASRDRGGNTGELFF
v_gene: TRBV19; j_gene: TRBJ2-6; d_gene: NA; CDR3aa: CASSQGGTGANVLTF
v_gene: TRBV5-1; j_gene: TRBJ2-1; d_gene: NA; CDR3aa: CASSSRGGSYNEQFF
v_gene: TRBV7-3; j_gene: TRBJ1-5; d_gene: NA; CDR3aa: CASSLIGGQPQHF
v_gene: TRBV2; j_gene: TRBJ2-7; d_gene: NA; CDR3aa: CASSVRDYEQYF
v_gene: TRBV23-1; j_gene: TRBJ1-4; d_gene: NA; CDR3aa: CASSQSDPNRALNEKLFF
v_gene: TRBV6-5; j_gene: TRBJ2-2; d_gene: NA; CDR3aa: CASSYGAGVNTGELFF
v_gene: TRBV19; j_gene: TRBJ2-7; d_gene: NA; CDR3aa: CASSVGGIGGGEQYF
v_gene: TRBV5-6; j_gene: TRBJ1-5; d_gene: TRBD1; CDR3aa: CASSLADRGNQPQHF
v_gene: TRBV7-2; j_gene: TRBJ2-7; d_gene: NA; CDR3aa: CASSLRSGAEQYF
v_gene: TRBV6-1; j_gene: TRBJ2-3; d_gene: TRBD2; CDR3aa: CASSEARTSFTDTQYF
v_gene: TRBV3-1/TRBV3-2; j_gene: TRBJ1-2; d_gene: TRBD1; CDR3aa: CASSQGPTGGYGYTF
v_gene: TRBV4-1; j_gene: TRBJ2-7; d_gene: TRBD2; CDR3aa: CASSQARGGPAYF
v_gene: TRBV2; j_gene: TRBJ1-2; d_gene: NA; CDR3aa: CASSGREYGYTF
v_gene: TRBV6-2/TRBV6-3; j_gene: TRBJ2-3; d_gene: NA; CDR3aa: CASSYSMGGGIDTQYF
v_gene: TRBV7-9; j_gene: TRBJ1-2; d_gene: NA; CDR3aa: CASSSEGAAAGYTF
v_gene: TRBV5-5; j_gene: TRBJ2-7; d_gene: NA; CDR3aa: CASTGTGESYEQYF
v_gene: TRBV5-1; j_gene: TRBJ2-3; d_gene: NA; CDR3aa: CASSSEGADTQYF
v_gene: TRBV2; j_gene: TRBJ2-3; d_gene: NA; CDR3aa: CASSERNTQYF